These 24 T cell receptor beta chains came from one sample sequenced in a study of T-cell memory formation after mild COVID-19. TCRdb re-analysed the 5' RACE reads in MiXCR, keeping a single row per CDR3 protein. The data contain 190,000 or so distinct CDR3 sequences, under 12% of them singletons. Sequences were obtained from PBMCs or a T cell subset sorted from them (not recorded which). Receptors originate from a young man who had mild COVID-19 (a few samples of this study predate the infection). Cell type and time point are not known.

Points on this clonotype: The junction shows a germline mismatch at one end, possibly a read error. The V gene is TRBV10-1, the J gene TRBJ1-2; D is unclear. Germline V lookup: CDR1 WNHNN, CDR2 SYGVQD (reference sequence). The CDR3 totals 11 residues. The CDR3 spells CASSDPGSYTF. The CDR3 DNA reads TGCGCCAGTAGTGACCCGGGAAGCTACACCTTC.

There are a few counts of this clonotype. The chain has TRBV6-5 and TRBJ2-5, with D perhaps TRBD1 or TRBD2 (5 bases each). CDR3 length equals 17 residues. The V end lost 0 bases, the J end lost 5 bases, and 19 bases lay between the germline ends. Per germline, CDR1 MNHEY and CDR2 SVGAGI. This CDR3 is CASSYSPGAAVGETQYF. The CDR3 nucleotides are TGTGCCAGCAGTTACTCTCCCGGGGCCGCCGTAGGGGAGACCCAGTACTTC.

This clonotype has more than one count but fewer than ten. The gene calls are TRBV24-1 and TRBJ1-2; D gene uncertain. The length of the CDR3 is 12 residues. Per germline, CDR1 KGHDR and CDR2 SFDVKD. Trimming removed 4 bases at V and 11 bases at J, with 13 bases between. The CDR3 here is CATSEGRTEYTF. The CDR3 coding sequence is TGTGCCACCAGTGAAGGTAGAACAGAGTACACCTTC.

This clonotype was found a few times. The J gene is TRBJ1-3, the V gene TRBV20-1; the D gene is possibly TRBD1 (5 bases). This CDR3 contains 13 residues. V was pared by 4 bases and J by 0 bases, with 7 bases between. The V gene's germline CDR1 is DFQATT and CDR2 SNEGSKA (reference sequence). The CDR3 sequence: CSANQGSGNTIYF. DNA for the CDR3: TGCAGTGCTAATCAGGGCTCTGGAAACACCATATATTTT.

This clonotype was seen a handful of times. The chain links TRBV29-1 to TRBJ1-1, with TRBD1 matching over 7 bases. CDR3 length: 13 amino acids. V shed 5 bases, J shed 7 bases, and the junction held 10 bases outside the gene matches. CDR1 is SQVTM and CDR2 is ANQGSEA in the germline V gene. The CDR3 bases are TGCAGCGTTTGTGACAGGGATGGGTTTGAAGCTTTCTTT. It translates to CSVCDRDGFEAFF.

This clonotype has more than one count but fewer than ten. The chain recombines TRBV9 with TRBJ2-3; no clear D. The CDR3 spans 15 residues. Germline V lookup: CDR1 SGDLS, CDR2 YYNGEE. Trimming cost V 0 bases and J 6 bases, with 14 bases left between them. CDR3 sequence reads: CASSVAPAIFDTQYF. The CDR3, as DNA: TGTGCCAGCAGCGTAGCCCCGGCGATTTTCGATACGCAGTATTTT.

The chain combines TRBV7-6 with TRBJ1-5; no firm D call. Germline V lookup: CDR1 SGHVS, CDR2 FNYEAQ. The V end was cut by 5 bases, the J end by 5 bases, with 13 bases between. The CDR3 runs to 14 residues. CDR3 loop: CASSPLTNDQPQHF. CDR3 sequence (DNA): TGTGCCAGCAGCCCTCTCACGAATGATCAGCCCCAGCATTTT.

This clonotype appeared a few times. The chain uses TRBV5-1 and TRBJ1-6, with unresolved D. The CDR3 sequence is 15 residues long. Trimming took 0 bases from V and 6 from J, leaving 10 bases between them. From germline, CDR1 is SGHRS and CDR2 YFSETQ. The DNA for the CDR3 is TGCGCCAGCAGCTTGGCGGGTTTACGTAATTCACCCCTCCACTTT. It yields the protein CASSLAGLRNSPLHF. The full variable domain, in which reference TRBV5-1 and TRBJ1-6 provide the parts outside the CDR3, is KAGVTQTPRYLIKTRGQQVTLSCSPISGHRSVSWYQQTPGQGLQFLFEYFSETQRNKGNFPGRFSGRQFSNSRSEMNVSTLELGDSALYLCASSLAGLRNSPLHFGNGTRLTVT.

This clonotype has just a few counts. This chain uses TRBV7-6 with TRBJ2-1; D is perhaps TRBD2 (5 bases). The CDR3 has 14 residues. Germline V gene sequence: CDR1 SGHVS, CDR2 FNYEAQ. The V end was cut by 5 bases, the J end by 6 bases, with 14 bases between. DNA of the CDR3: TGTGCCAGCAGCAACGACCCTCGGGGCAATGAGCAGTTCTTC. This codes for CASSNDPRGNEQFF.

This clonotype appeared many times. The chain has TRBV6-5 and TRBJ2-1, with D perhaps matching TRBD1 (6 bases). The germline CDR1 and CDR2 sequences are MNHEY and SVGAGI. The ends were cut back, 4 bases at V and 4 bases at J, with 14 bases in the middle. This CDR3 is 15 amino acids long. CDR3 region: CASSFDRTKYNEQFF. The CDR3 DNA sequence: TGTGCCAGCAGTTTCGACAGGACGAAATACAATGAGCAGTTCTTC.

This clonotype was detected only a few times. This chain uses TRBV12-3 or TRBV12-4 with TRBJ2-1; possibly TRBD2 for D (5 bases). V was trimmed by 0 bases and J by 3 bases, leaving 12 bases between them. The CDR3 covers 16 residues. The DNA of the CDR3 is TGTGCCAGCAGTTTAGCGCGAGGGATTGACTACAATGAGCAGTTCTTC. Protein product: CASSLARGIDYNEQFF.

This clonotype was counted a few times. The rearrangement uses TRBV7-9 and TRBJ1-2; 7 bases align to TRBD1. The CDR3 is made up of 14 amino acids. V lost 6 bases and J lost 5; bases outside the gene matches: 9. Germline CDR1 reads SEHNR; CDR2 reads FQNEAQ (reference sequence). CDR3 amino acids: CASRPSGGRYGYTF. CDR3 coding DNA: TGTGCCAGCAGACCCTCAGGGGGTCGGTATGGCTACACCTTC.

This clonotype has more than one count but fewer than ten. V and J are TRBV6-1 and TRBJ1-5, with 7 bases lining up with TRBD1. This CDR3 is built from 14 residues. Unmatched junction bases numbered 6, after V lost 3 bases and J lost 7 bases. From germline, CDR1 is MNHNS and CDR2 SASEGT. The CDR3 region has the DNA TGTGCCAGCAGTGAGAGACAGGGAAACCAGCCCCAGCATTTT. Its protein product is CASSERQGNQPQHF.

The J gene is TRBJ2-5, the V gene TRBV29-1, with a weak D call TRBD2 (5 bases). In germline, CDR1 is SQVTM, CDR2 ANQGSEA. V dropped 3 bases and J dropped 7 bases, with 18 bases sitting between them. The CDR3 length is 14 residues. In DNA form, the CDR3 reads TGCAGCGTTGACCTAAGAGGACTCGAGGGGACCCAGTACTTC. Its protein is CSVDLRGLEGTQYF.

The CDR3 sequence is CASSYDRNYGYTF. The CDR3, as DNA: TGTGCCAGCAGCTACGACAGGAACTATGGCTACACCTTC. The gene calls are TRBV7-2 and TRBJ1-2; D may be TRBD1 (6 bases). In germline, CDR1 is SGHTA, CDR2 FQGNSA. V dropped 4 bases and J dropped 2 bases, with 8 bases sitting between them. This CDR3 comprises 13 residues.

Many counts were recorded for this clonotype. CDR3 sequence reads: CASFAGLNTGELFF. CDR3 in DNA: TGCGCCAGCTTTGCGGGCTTGAACACCGGGGAGCTGTTTTTT. The chain carries TRBV5-1 and TRBJ2-2; a possible D gene is TRBD2 (5 bases). Deletions cut 7 bases from V and 1 base from J, with 11 bases between. The CDR3 has 14 residues. Germline CDR1 reads SGHRS; CDR2 reads YFSETQ.

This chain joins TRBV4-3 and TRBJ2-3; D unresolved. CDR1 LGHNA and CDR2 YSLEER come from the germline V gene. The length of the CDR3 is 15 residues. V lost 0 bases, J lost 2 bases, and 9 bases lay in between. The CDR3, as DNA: TGCGCCAGCAGCCAAGAAAGGCCAGACACAGATACGCAGTATTTT. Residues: CASSQERPDTDTQYF.

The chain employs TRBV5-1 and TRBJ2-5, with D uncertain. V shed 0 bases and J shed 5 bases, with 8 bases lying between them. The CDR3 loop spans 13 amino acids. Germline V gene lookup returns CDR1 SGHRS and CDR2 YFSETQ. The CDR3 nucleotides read TGCGCCAGCAGCTTGGTAGGGTATGAGACCCAGTACTTC. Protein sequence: CASSLVGYETQYF.

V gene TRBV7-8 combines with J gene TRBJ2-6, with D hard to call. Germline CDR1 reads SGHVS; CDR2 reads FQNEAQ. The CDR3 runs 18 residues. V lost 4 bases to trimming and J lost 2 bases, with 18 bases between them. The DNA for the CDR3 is TGTGCCAGCAGCTACAGTTGGCAGAATGAAGCTGGGGCCAACGTCCTGACTTTC. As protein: CASSYSWQNEAGANVLTF.

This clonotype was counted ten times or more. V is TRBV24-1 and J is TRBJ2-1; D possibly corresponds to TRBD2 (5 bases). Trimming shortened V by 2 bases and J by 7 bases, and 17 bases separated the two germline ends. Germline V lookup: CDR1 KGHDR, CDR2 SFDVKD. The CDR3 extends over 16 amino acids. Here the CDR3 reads CATSDSQMIRRNEQFF. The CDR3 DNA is TGTGCCACCAGTGATTCGCAGATGATCAGGAGGAATGAGCAGTTCTTC.

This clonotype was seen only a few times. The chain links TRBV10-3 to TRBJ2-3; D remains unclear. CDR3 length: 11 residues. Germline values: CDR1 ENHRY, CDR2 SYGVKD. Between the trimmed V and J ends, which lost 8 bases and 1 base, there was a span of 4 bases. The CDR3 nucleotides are TGTGCCATCGGTGGCACAGATACGCAGTATTTT. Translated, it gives CAIGGTDTQYF.

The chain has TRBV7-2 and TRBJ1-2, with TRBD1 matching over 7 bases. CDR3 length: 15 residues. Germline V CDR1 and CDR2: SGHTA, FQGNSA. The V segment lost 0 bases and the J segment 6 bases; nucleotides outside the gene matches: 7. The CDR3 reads CASSLALWDSHGYTF. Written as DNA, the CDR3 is TGTGCCAGCAGCTTAGCGCTTTGGGACAGCCATGGCTACACCTTC.

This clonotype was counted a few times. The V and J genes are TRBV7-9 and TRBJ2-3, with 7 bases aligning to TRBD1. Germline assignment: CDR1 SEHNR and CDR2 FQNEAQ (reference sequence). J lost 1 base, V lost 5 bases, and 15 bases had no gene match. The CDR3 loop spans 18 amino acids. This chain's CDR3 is CASSPGTASVSGTDTQYF. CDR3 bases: TGTGCCAGCAGCCCCGGGACAGCTTCCGTGTCGGGCACAGATACGCAGTATTTT. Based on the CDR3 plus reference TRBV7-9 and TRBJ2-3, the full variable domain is DTGVSQNPRHKITKRGQNVTFRCDPISEHNRLYWYRQTLGQGPEFLTYFQNEAQLEKSRLLSDRFSAERPKGSFSTLEIQRTEQGDSAMYLCASSPGTASVSGTDTQYFGPGTRLTVL.

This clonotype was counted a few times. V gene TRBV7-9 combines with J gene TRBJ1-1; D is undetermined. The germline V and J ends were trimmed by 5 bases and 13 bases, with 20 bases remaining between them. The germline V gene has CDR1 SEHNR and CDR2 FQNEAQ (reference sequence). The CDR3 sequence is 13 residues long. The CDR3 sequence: CASSARPGSACFF. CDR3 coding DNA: TGTGCCAGCAGCGCCCGACCCGGTTCGGCATGTTTCTTT.